This TCR beta chain was profiled in a study of regulatory T cells in long-lasting Graves disease. Study outcomes and limitations: The analysis examined peripheral blood only and excluded thyroid tissue.

This clonotype was counted ten times or more. Its target is not known. The time point is: newly diagnosed GD, antithyroid drugs for less than 3 months. Construction of the TCR library relied on RNA isolated from PBMCs. To make TCR beta libraries, researchers used iRepertoire HTBI primers and Arm-PCR of CDR3 regions. TCRdb re-derived calls from the multiplex PCR reads in MiXCR, one entry per CDR3 protein. The repertoire consists of approximately 310,000 distinct CDR3 sequences, with 15% to 20% occurring once and the leading ten covering less than 40%. Specimen: peripheral blood mononuclear cells (PBMCs), collected at new diagnosis, from a patient treated with antithyroid drugs. The TCR was taken from a female donor with Graves disease.

The CDR3 DNA follows: TGTGCCAGCAGTTTAGGCTCTAGCGGGAGTTGGTACAATGAGCAGTTCTTC. Translating gives CASSLGSSGSWYNEQFF. J is TRBJ2-1 and V is TRBV28, with 10 positions matching TRBD2. The CDR3 is 17 residues long. V was pared by 2 bases and J by 4 bases, with 8 bases of the junction left unmatched. The germline V gene encodes CDR1 MDHEN and CDR2 SYDVKM.